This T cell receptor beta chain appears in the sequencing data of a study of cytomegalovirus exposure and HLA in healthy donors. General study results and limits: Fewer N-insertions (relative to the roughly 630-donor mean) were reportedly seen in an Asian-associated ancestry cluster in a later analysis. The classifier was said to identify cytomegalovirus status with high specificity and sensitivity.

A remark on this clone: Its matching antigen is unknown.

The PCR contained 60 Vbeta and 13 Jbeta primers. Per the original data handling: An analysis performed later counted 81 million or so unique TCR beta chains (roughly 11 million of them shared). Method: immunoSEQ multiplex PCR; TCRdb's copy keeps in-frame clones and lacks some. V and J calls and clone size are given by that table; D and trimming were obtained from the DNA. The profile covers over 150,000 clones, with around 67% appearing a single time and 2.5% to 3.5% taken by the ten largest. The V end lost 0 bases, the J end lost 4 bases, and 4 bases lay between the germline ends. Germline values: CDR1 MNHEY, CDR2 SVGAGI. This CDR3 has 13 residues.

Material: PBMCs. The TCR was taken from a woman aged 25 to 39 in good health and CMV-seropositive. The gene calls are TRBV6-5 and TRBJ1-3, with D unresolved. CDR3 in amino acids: CASSYSRGNTIYF. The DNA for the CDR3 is TGTGCCAGCAGTTACTCGAGGGGAAACACCATATATTTT.